The 2 T cell receptor beta chains given below trace back to one sample, sequenced in a study of molecular identifiers for immune sequencing clone quantification. TCRdb re-called the PCR reads through MiXCR, storing one row per CDR3 protein. The table has hundreds of thousands of distinct CDR3 sequences, roughly 25% seen once; the top ten hold 0.78%. Material for sequencing was naive CD8+ T cells from blood, with Jurkat cell RNA spiked in. Indicated subset: FACS-sorted CD8+CD4-CCR7+CD45RA+ naive T cells. Source of these receptors: a human donor in good health. Some libraries in this study had Jurkat cell RNA spiked in.

This clonotype has a handful of counts. The rearrangement joins TRBV4-3 to TRBJ2-7; no firm D call. The CDR3 has 15 residues. Germline V lookup: CDR1 LGHNA, CDR2 YSLEER. Trimming pared 0 bases from V and 3 bases from J, leaving 12 bases between. DNA for the CDR3: TGCGCCAGCAGCCAAGATTCGGGTTCGATCTACGAGCAGTACTTC. The encoded protein is CASSQDSGSIYEQYF.

This clonotype was observed many times. V usage is TRBV2 and J usage is TRBJ1-5; no definite D call. Germline V gene data show CDR1 as SNHLY and CDR2 as FYNNEI. The V and J ends lost 6 bases and 0 bases respectively, with 6 bases between them. The CDR3 is made up of 13 amino acids. CDR3 amino acids: CASSDISNQPQHF. CDR3 sequence (DNA): TGTGCCAGCAGCGACATTAGCAATCAGCCCCAGCATTTT.